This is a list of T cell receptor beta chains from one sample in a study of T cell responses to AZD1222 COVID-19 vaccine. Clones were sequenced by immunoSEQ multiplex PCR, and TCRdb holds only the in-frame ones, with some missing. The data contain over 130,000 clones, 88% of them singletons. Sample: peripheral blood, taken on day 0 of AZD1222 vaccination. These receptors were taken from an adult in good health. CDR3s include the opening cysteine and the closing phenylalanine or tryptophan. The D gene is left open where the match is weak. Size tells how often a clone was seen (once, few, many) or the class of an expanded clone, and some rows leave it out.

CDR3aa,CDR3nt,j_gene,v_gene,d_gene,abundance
CASSLARVPPTQNYGYTF,TGTGCCAGCAGCTTAGCCCGGGTGCCACCAACCCAAAACTATGGCTACACCTTC,TRBJ1-2,TRBV7-8,-,-
CSVEDEGENTEAFF,TGCAGCGTTGAAGATGAGGGGGAGAACACTGAAGCTTTCTTT,TRBJ1-1,TRBV29-1,-,-
CASSPNPEKLFF,TGTGCCAGCTCACCGAATCCCGAAAAACTGTTTTTT,TRBJ1-4,TRBV18,-,-
CASSLGPADGSPLHF,TGTGCCAGCAGCCTTGGACCGGCGGACGGATCACCCCTCCACTTT,TRBJ1-6,TRBV2,-,-
CASSVSLNSYNEQFF,TGTGCCAGCAGCGTATCCTTAAACTCCTACAATGAGCAGTTCTTC,TRBJ2-1,TRBV9,-,-
CAWTDYNEQFF,TGTGCCTGGACAGATTACAATGAGCAGTTCTTC,TRBJ2-1,TRBV30,-,-
CASSPTQGGKVSSYTF,TGTGCCAGCAGCCCAACCCAGGGAGGGAAGGTATCGAGCTACACCTTC,TRBJ1-2,TRBV7-9,-,-
CASSYSMGQGASQYF,TGTGCCAGCAGTTACTCGATGGGACAGGGGGCTTCACAGTACTTC,TRBJ2-7,TRBV6-5,TRBD1,once
CASSYWGPPDDGYTF,TGTGCCAGCAGTTACTGGGGACCCCCAGATGATGGCTACACCTTC,TRBJ1-2,TRBV6-2/TRBV6-3,-,-
CASSARRLSSTDTQYF,TGTGCCAGTAGTGCCAGAAGACTGTCTAGCACAGATACGCAGTATTTT,TRBJ2-3,TRBV19,-,-
CASTWELGVWSTQYF,TGCGCCAGCACCTGGGAGTTAGGAGTCTGGTCGACCCAGTACTTC,TRBJ2-5,TRBV10-2,-,once
CASSLAGGFSTDTQYF,TGTGCCAGCAGCTTAGCGGGAGGATTCAGCACAGATACGCAGTATTTT,TRBJ2-3,TRBV11-2,TRBD2,-